A single sample is the source of the 14 T cell receptor beta chains below, sequenced in a study of Ad26.COV2.S vaccination and SARS-CoV-2 variants. Sequencing used immunoSEQ multiplex PCR; TCRdb keeps in-frame clones, though not all of them. Of roughly 320,000 clones in the sample, over 75% were seen once. The treatment here: some 19 received Ad26.COV2.S at low or high dose, single or two shots; 5 received placebo; per-sample allocation not given. At day 63 after the first vaccine or placebo injection, samples were drawn. The source was peripheral blood, collected in a trial of Ad26.COV2.S vaccine versus placebo. These TCRs come from a person aged 18-65 years who received the Ad26.COV2.S COVID-19 vaccine or a placebo.

V usage is TRBV5-1 and J usage is TRBJ1-2; no firm D call. The V gene lost 4 bases and the J gene lost 5 bases, with 21 bases spanning the gap. The CDR3 totals 16 residues. The germline CDR1 and CDR2 sequences are SGHRS and YFSETQ. The CDR3 sequence is CASSPSGPSGGYGYTF. The CDR3 nucleotides are TGCGCCAGCAGCCCCTCCGGGCCCTCAGGAGGGTATGGCTACACCTTC.

The V call is TRBV11-3, the J call TRBJ2-7; 7 bases are shared with TRBD1. The germline gives CDR1 SGHNT, CDR2 YENEEA. V gave up 1 base and J gave up 3 bases; unmatched junction bases: 6. This CDR3 region has 15 residues. CDR3 loop: CASSLGFGTDYEQYF. CDR3 DNA: TGTGCCAGCAGCTTAGGTTTCGGGACAGACTACGAGCAGTACTTC.

This clone appeared once. The rearrangement links TRBV4-1 to TRBJ2-5; 7 nucleotides align to TRBD1. J was trimmed by 4 bases and V by 4 bases; bases with no gene match: 3. The CDR3 runs 13 residues. From germline, CDR1 is MGHRA and CDR2 YSYEKL. This chain's CDR3 is CASSLQGVETQYF. As DNA, the CDR3 is TGCGCCAGCAGCCTTCAGGGGGTAGAGACCCAGTACTTC.

The chain combines TRBV3-1 (or the pseudogene TRBV3-2) with TRBJ1-1, with D maybe TRBD1 (5 bases). This CDR3 region has 15 residues. Germline V lookup: CDR1 LGHDT, CDR2 YNNKEL (reference sequence). V was trimmed by 0 bases and J by 4 bases, leaving 12 bases between them. The CDR3 DNA sequence: TGTGCCAGCAGCCAAGACGAAAGGGGAAGCACTGAAGCTTTCTTT. Protein sequence: CASSQDERGSTEAFF.

J is TRBJ2-5 and V is TRBV11-2, with 9 bases matching TRBD2. Germline V gene sequence: CDR1 SGHAT, CDR2 FQNNGV. The CDR3 consists of 15 residues. J was trimmed by 2 bases and V by 5 bases; bases with no gene match: 6. Here the CDR3 reads CASSRGTSPQETQYF. The CDR3 DNA sequence: TGTGCCAGCAGCCGAGGGACTAGCCCTCAAGAGACCCAGTACTTC.

The chain links TRBV18 to TRBJ1-3; D is unresolved. CDR3 size: 16 residues. V was clipped by 4 bases and J by 0 bases, with 13 bases between them. CDR1 is KGHSH and CDR2 is LQKENI in the germline V gene. The DNA of the CDR3 is TGTGCCAGCTCACGAGCAGACGGAAGCTCTGGAAACACCATATATTTT. It yields the protein CASSRADGSSGNTIYF.

The chain recombines TRBV4-2 with TRBJ1-6, with D possibly matching TRBD1 (5 bases). The germline V gene encodes CDR1 LGHNA and CDR2 YNFKEQ. Trimming cost V 1 base and J 7 bases, with 5 bases left between them. There are 13 residues in the CDR3. For the CDR3, the DNA is TGTGCCAGCAGCCAAGGGACAAATTCACCCCTCCACTTT. As protein: CASSQGTNSPLHF.

The chain joins TRBV5-4 to TRBJ2-7; the match to TRBD1 covers 7 bases. Germline V gene sequence: CDR1 SGHNT, CDR2 YYREEE (reference sequence). V lost 3 bases, J lost 2 bases, and 5 bases stayed unmatched. The CDR3 spans 14 residues. This CDR3 is CASSSGTVTYEQYF. The CDR3 DNA sequence: TGTGCCAGCAGCTCCGGGACAGTAACCTACGAGCAGTACTTC.

V is TRBV18 and J is TRBJ1-3; no clear D gene. V lost 0 bases and J lost 4, with 10 bases in between. The CDR3 has 15 amino acids. Germline V gives CDR1 KGHSH, CDR2 LQKENI. This CDR3 is CASSPPARGGNTIYF. DNA of the CDR3: TGTGCCAGCTCACCACCGGCCCGAGGAGGAAACACCATATATTTT. Filled out from reference TRBV18 and TRBJ1-3, the complete variable domain reads NAGVMQNPRHLVRRRGQEARLRCSPMKGHSHVYWYRQLPEEGLKFMVYLQKENIIDESGMPKERFSAEFPKEGPSILRIQQVVRGDSAAYFCASSPPARGGNTIYFGEGSWLTVV.

V and J are TRBV15 and TRBJ2-1; 8 bases map to TRBD2. The CDR3 length is 13 residues. Germline V gene sequence: CDR1 LNHNV, CDR2 YYDKDF (reference sequence). V lost 6 bases to trimming and J lost 10 bases; unmatched junction nucleotides: 8. The CDR3: CATRIGGAGEQFF. The CDR3 bases are TGTGCCACCAGGATCGGGGGGGCTGGGGAGCAGTTCTTC.

J is TRBJ1-1 and V is TRBV18, with D maybe TRBD1 (5 bases). The germline gives CDR1 KGHSH, CDR2 LQKENI. This CDR3 is 15 amino acids long. Trimming took 3 bases from V and 2 from J, leaving 13 bases between them. The CDR3 DNA sequence: TGTGCCAGCTCACCGAGGGTTGGGGGTAACACTGAAGCTTTCTTT. Protein: CASSPRVGGNTEAFF.

V and J are TRBV3-1 (or the pseudogene TRBV3-2) and TRBJ2-3; the match to TRBD2 covers 7 bases. Germline V lookup: CDR1 LGHDT, CDR2 YNNKEL (reference sequence). The J segment lost 0 bases and the V segment lost 1 base, leaving 7 bases of the junction unmatched. CDR3 length: 17 amino acids. CDR3 nucleotides: TGTGCCAGCAGCCAAGGTTGGGGGGGGATCAGCACAGATACGCAGTATTTT. This codes for CASSQGWGGISTDTQYF.

The J gene is TRBJ1-5, the V gene TRBV6-5, with 7 bases aligning to TRBD1. V shed 6 bases and J 0 bases; nucleotides not matched to a gene: 5. The germline CDR1 and CDR2 sequences are MNHEY and SVGAGI. CDR3 length: 15 amino acids. DNA for the CDR3: TGTGCCAGCAGCCTGACAGGGCTTAGCAATCAGCCCCAGCATTTT. It is translated as CASSLTGLSNQPQHF.

The chain uses TRBV20-1 and TRBJ1-5; D gene uncertain. The ends were cut back, 3 bases at V and 3 bases at J, with 9 bases in the middle. CDR1 and CDR2 from the germline V gene are DFQATT and SNEGSKA (reference sequence). The CDR3 sequence is 13 residues long. This CDR3 is CSASLAYNQPQHF. In DNA form, the CDR3 reads TGCAGTGCTAGTCTGGCCTACAATCAGCCCCAGCATTTT.